This passage covers 26 T cell receptor beta chains from one sample sequenced in a study of control samples from healthy donors and cancer patients. Only in-frame clones appear in the TCRdb table, and some are missing; sequencing was by immunoSEQ multiplex PCR. The data contain almost 90,000 clones, more than 75% of them seen just once; the ten biggest clones take up over 2%. The specimen sequenced was blood. The source is a woman between 40 and 50 years old in good health.

This rearrangement joins TRBV7-8 to TRBJ1-2; 10 bases align to TRBD1. V lost 1 base, J lost 4 bases, and 15 bases stayed unmatched. CDR3 length: 19 residues. CDR1 SGHVS and CDR2 FQNEAQ come from the germline V gene. This CDR3 is CASSLGPRDRGAFLYGYTF. The CDR3 DNA sequence: TGTGCCAGCAGCTTAGGGCCCCGGGACAGGGGCGCTTTCCTCTATGGCTACACCTTC.

The chain combines TRBV25-1 with TRBJ1-2; the D gene is possibly TRBD1 (6 bases). V lost 3 bases to trimming and J lost 4 bases, with 15 bases between them. Per germline, CDR1 MGHDK and CDR2 SYGVNS. This CDR3 has 15 amino acids. CDR3 region: CASSDPRTDIYGYTF. CDR3 DNA sequence: TGTGCCAGCAGTGACCCCCGGACAGATATCTATGGCTACACCTTC.

The CDR3 DNA is TGCGCCAGCAGGTTCAGGGAAGGAAATGGCTACACCTTC. This codes for CASRFREGNGYTF. The chain carries TRBV10-1 and TRBJ1-2; D might be TRBD1 (5 bases). Germline V gene data show CDR1 as WNHNN and CDR2 as SYGVQD (reference sequence). The ends were cut back, 6 bases at V and 6 bases at J, with 14 bases in the middle. The CDR3 runs 13 residues.

This chain links TRBV27 with TRBJ1-6; no firm D call. With 2 bases removed from V and 4 bases from J, the gap between germline ends came to 12 bases. The CDR3 is 16 amino acids. Per the germline V gene, CDR1 is MNHEY and CDR2 is SMNVEV (reference sequence). CDR3 in amino acids: CASSLTYADYNSPLHF. CDR3 bases: TGTGCCAGCAGTTTAACCTACGCGGATTATAATTCACCCCTCCACTTT.

This chain uses TRBV5-1 with TRBJ2-3; 10 positions match TRBD2. The CDR3 runs 18 residues. Germline loops: CDR1 SGHRS, CDR2 YFSETQ. The V and J ends lost 0 bases and 2 bases, in that order; junction bases with no gene match: 9. The CDR3 DNA reads TGCGCCAGCAGCTTGGCCCTGGCTAGCGGGGGAGCCACAGATACGCAGTATTTT. It translates to CASSLALASGGATDTQYF. Filled out from reference TRBV5-1 and TRBJ2-3, the complete variable domain reads KAGVTQTPRYLIKTRGQQVTLSCSPISGHRSVSWYQQTPGQGLQFLFEYFSETQRNKGNFPGRFSGRQFSNSRSEMNVSTLELGDSALYLCASSLALASGGATDTQYFGPGTRLTVL.

This clone was detected once. The rearrangement uses TRBV11-2 and TRBJ1-1; TRBD1 aligns across 7 bases. The V and J ends lost 0 bases and 3 bases, in that order; junction bases with no gene match: 7. Per the germline V gene, CDR1 is SGHAT and CDR2 is FQNNGV. This CDR3 comprises 16 residues. The CDR3 region is CASSLDRDREDTEAFF. Here the CDR3 DNA reads TGTGCCAGCAGCTTAGATCGAGACAGGGAGGACACTGAAGCTTTCTTT.

V is TRBV5-1 and J is TRBJ1-2; D gene unclear. Looked up from germline, CDR1 is SGHRS and CDR2 is YFSETQ. Between the trimmed V and J ends, which lost 1 base and 9 bases, there was a span of 16 bases. This CDR3 spans 14 amino acids. The CDR3 region is CASSLTGVSNSYTF. CDR3 nucleotide sequence: TGCGCCAGCAGCTTGACCGGTGTCAGCAATAGCTACACCTTC.

The genes are TRBV29-1 and TRBJ1-2; D uncertain. Trimming cost V 4 bases and J 8 bases, with 11 bases left between them. CDR1 and CDR2 from the germline V gene are SQVTM and ANQGSEA. This CDR3 has 11 amino acids. This CDR3 is CSVVSTAGYTF. DNA of the CDR3: TGCAGCGTTGTCAGTACGGCCGGCTACACCTTC.

V and J are TRBV10-3 and TRBJ1-2, with unresolved D. Germline V CDR1 and CDR2: ENHRY, SYGVKD. V was pared by 0 bases and J by 0 bases, with 8 bases between. The CDR3 extends over 15 amino acids. CDR3 residues: CAISESGRSNYGYTF. DNA of the CDR3: TGTGCCATCAGTGAGTCGGGCCGTTCTAACTATGGCTACACCTTC.

The CDR3 sequence is CASSLGLAGGLDEQYF. The CDR3 nucleotides read TGTGCCAGCAGCTTAGGACTAGCGGGGGGGCTCGACGAGCAGTACTTC. V and J are TRBV7-2 and TRBJ2-7, with 14 bases that match TRBD2. The germline CDR1 and CDR2 sequences are SGHTA and FQGNSA. The CDR3 spans 16 residues. V shed 1 base, J shed 5 bases, and the junction held 4 bases outside the gene matches.

The rearrangement joins TRBV12-3 or TRBV12-4 to TRBJ1-1; the D gene is possibly TRBD1 (6 bases). The CDR3 extends over 12 amino acids. The V end lost 5 bases, the J end lost 5 bases, and 9 bases lay between the germline ends. CDR3 protein: CASSNRVTEAFF. Here the CDR3 DNA reads TGTGCCAGCAGTAACAGGGTTACTGAAGCTTTCTTT.

This clone showed up just a few times. The genes are TRBV4-3 and TRBJ1-1; possibly TRBD1 for D (5 bases). Trimming stripped 4 bases from V and 4 bases from J, with 13 bases between. The CDR3 has 14 amino acids. Germline CDR1 reads LGHNA; CDR2 reads YSLEER. DNA of the CDR3: TGCGCCAGCAGCCTTCGAGGGGCGCTCACTGAAGCTTTCTTT. Protein: CASSLRGALTEAFF.

V gene TRBV13 combines with J gene TRBJ1-1; no clear D. With 1 base removed from V and 3 bases from J, the gap between germline ends came to 12 bases. Looked up from germline, CDR1 is PRHDT and CDR2 is FYEKMQ (reference sequence). This CDR3 is built from 15 residues. The DNA of the CDR3 is TGTGCCAGCAGCTTAGCTCCGAGGTCCGACACTGAAGCTTTCTTT. It codes for CASSLAPRSDTEAFF.

As concerns this clone: At one boundary the junction diverges from the germline segment, which might be a read error. The chain joins TRBV5-6 to TRBJ2-7; D uncertain. CDR3 length equals 12 residues. Germline V gene sequence: CDR1 SGHDT, CDR2 YYEEEE. CDR3 bases: TGTGCCAGCAGCTTGGGGTCCTACAAGCAGTACTTC. Its translation is CASSLGSYKQYF.

This clone was seen only once. The gene calls are TRBV2 and TRBJ1-1, with TRBD1 matching 10 bases. The CDR3 length is 16 residues. Per the germline V gene, CDR1 is SNHLY and CDR2 is FYNNEI. The V and J ends lost 11 bases and 2 bases, in that order; junction bases with no gene match: 14. CDR3 amino acids: CAPQGGQGTANTEAFF. The CDR3 bases are TGTGCCCCCCAGGGGGGACAGGGGACTGCTAACACTGAAGCTTTCTTT.

The V call is TRBV4-1, the J call TRBJ2-3; TRBD2 agrees at 14 bases. The junction had 9 bases not matched to a gene; V was cut back by 3 bases and J by 4 bases. Germline CDR1 reads MGHRA; CDR2 reads YSYEKL. This CDR3 has 18 amino acids. CDR3: CASSQETSGGAVADTQYF. The DNA of the CDR3 is TGCGCCAGCAGCCAGGAGACTAGCGGGGGGGCCGTGGCAGATACGCAGTATTTT.

The genes are TRBV6-2 or TRBV6-3 and TRBJ2-7; D is ambiguous. V lost 2 bases, J lost 7 bases, and 9 bases lay in between. The CDR3 length is 12 residues. Germline lookup yields CDR1 MNHEY and CDR2 SVGEGT. The CDR3 DNA reads as TGTGCCAGCAGTTACGACCGACCTGAGCAGTACTTC. Translation gives CASSYDRPEQYF.

This CDR3 reads CASSHPSRGVYGYTF. In DNA, the CDR3 is TGTGCCAGCAGCCACCCTAGCCGGGGGGTTTATGGCTACACCTTC. V is TRBV14 and J is TRBJ1-2; TRBD1 might be the D (5 bases). This CDR3 has 15 residues. V was pared by 3 bases and J by 5 bases, with 16 bases between. Germline CDR1 reads SGHDN; CDR2 reads FVKESK.

V and J are TRBV2 and TRBJ1-2; a weak D match, TRBD1 (6 bases). CDR1 is SNHLY, CDR2 FYNNEI, per germline. The CDR3 sequence is 14 residues long. V was clipped by 3 bases and J by 1 base, with 9 bases between them. CDR3 loop: CASSENRDNYGYTF. The DNA for the CDR3 is TGTGCCAGCAGTGAGAACAGGGATAACTATGGCTACACCTTC.

This rearrangement joins TRBV20-1 to TRBJ2-5; D is perhaps TRBD1 (6 bases). This CDR3 has 12 amino acids. Trimming stripped 3 bases from V and 5 bases from J, with 10 bases between. CDR1 and CDR2 (germline): DFQATT, SNEGSKA (reference sequence). This CDR3 is CSASLQGETQYF. Written as DNA, the CDR3 is TGCAGTGCTAGTCTCCAGGGGGAGACCCAGTACTTC.

V and J are TRBV5-1 and TRBJ2-3, with TRBD2 matching 15 bases. The V segment lost 2 bases and the J segment 4 bases; nucleotides outside the gene matches: 8. The germline gives CDR1 SGHRS, CDR2 YFSETQ. The CDR3 spans 18 residues. The CDR3 loop is CASSLPGLAGGGPDTQYF. The CDR3 DNA reads as TGCGCCAGCAGCTTACCGGGACTAGCGGGGGGAGGCCCAGATACGCAGTATTTT.

This clone was counted once. The V call is TRBV27, the J call TRBJ2-1, with TRBD2 matching 8 bases. The CDR3 sequence is 16 residues long. V lost 6 bases to trimming and J lost 7 bases; unmatched junction nucleotides: 14. Looked up from germline, CDR1 is MNHEY and CDR2 is SMNVEV (reference sequence). CDR3: CASSPRSAGGTNEQFF. CDR3 nucleotide sequence: TGTGCCAGCAGCCCCAGATCGGCGGGGGGCACAAATGAGCAGTTCTTC.

The chain uses TRBV7-8 and TRBJ1-5; TRBD1 is a possible D gene (5 bases). The length of the CDR3 is 15 residues. Trimming removed 0 bases from V and 4 bases from J, with 10 bases in between. CDR1 SGHVS and CDR2 FQNEAQ come from the germline V gene. The CDR3 loop reads CASSLAEGVNQPQHF. The CDR3 DNA reads as TGTGCCAGCAGCTTAGCGGAAGGGGTAAATCAGCCCCAGCATTTT.

The J gene is TRBJ1-2, the V gene TRBV3-1 (or the pseudogene TRBV3-2); maybe TRBD1 (6 bases). Deletions cut 3 bases from V and 7 bases from J, with 12 bases between. This CDR3 has 13 amino acids. Germline CDR1 LGHDT, CDR2 YNNKEL (reference sequence). CDR3 DNA: TGTGCCAGCAGCCATGAAACAGGGTTTGGCTACACCTTC. It translates to CASSHETGFGYTF.

CDR3 DNA: TGCAGCGTTAGGTATCGGGAGCCCTACGGCTACACCTTC. Its translation: CSVRYREPYGYTF. The J gene is TRBJ1-2, the V gene TRBV29-1; D not certain. The CDR3 is made up of 13 amino acids. Germline V gene lookup returns CDR1 SQVTM and CDR2 ANQGSEA. V lost 5 bases to trimming and J lost 8 bases, with 18 bases between them.

The chain is built from TRBV13 and TRBJ1-3; 9 bases line up with TRBD1. V was pared by 4 bases and J by 2 bases, with 9 bases of the junction left unmatched. Germline V lookup: CDR1 PRHDT, CDR2 FYEKMQ (reference sequence). This CDR3 contains 17 residues. The CDR3 region is CASSSMTGGLAGNTIYF. The CDR3 nucleotides read TGTGCCAGCAGCTCTATGACAGGGGGACTAGCTGGAAACACCATATATTTT. Drawing the rest from reference TRBV13 and TRBJ1-3, the complete variable domain is AAGVIQSPRHLIKEKRETATLKCYPIPRHDTVYWYQQGPGQDPQFLISFYEKMQSDKGSIPDRFSAQQFSDYHSELNMSSLELGDSALYFCASSSMTGGLAGNTIYFGEGSWLTVV.